The 4 T cell receptor beta chains below all came from one sample that was sequenced in a study of spatial heterogeneity in lung cancer. As to time point: sample taken at primary tumor resection. TCRdb fed the 5' RACE reads into MiXCR, producing one record per CDR3 protein. Of 60,000 to 90,000 distinct CDR3 sequences listed, around 7.8% are singletons. Source: PBMCs, taken at surgery. The receptors were sampled from a male donor with early-stage non-small cell lung cancer.

This clonotype was recorded many times. The V gene is TRBV20-1, the J gene TRBJ1-5; TRBD1 agrees at 8 bases. This CDR3 comprises 14 residues. Germline assignment: CDR1 DFQATT and CDR2 SNEGSKA (reference sequence). V was pared by 6 bases and J by 6 bases, with 10 bases of the junction left unmatched. This CDR3 reads CSAGRQGAVQPQHF. The CDR3 coding sequence is TGCAGTGCAGGTCGTCAGGGGGCCGTTCAGCCCCAGCATTTT.

This clonotype was seen ten or more times. The chain uses TRBV5-1 and TRBJ2-1; TRBD2 is a possible D gene (5 bases). The CDR3 contains 14 residues. Germline V CDR1 and CDR2: SGHRS, YFSETQ. The V end was cut by 4 bases, the J end by 7 bases, with 15 bases between. The CDR3 reads CASSTAGGGNEQFF. CDR3 bases: TGCGCCAGCAGCACCGCGGGCGGAGGTAATGAGCAGTTCTTC.

This clonotype was picked up many times. This sequence joins TRBV6-5 and TRBJ2-7, with 10 bases lining up with TRBD1. The CDR3 is 14 amino acids. Germline V gene data show CDR1 as MNHEY and CDR2 as SVGAGI. J was trimmed by 4 bases and V by 7 bases; bases with no gene match: 7. The CDR3 reads CASTAGQGRYEQYF. CDR3 nucleotide sequence: TGTGCCAGCACCGCGGGACAGGGGCGATACGAGCAGTACTTC.

As DNA, the CDR3 is TGCAGTGCTAGAGTGGGACAGCTTAATGAAAAACTGTTTTTT. This encodes CSARVGQLNEKLFF. The genes are TRBV20-1 and TRBJ1-4; TRBD1 matches 7 bases. CDR1 is DFQATT and CDR2 is SNEGSKA in the germline V gene (reference sequence). The ends lost 1 base at V and 4 bases at J; junction bases unmatched: 3. CDR3 length: 14 residues.